The source of this T cell receptor beta chain is a study of cytomegalovirus exposure and HLA in healthy donors (TCRdb year 2017). At the level of the whole study: An earlier analysis of approximately 600 of the donors reported about 250 Gb of sequence data and about 100 million unique TCR beta sequences from about 179 million T cells. Roughly 290 gigabases of sequencing data and approximately 91 million unique TCR sequences made up an early release that covered fewer than 650 HLA-typed donors. The genetic ancestry cluster associated with self-reported Caucasian donors included approximately 85% of the 398 genotyped donors. The aim of the study was to test whether cataloging public T cell receptors could identify signatures of past pathogen exposure. The study used immunosequencing to profile the T cell repertoires of hundreds of subjects and linked those repertoires to cytomegalovirus serostatus. Besides the first cohort of approximately 710 subjects, a separate validation cohort made up of 95 to 150 different subjects was used. To predict cytomegalovirus infection status, the study brought together high-throughput TCR immunosequencing, statistical association of individual TCRs with disease status, and machine learning. In a later analysis, previously published TCR beta repertoires from 666 donors were re-analyzed and high-resolution HLA genotyping was added so that TCR occurrence patterns could be studied. Rather than drawing on any new phenotypic data, the later analysis identified candidate immune exposures from TCR beta sequences and the way those sequences occurred across donors. To decide whether each TCR beta V gene segment behaved as functional or pseudogenic, an earlier analysis of some 600 of the donors relied on high-throughput TCR beta sequencing. Donor age, sex, ethnicity and CMV serostatus were compiled alongside the repertoire data. A later genetic analysis took genome-wide SNP genotypes for about 65% of the 666 donors and used that subset as a discovery cohort. All discovery cohort repertoires had been generated on a single sequencing platform. HLA typing covered class I and class II loci at four-digit resolution. The number of typed donors differed by locus: roughly 629-640 for A, B, C, DRB1 and DQB1; 500 to 550 for DQA1; fewer than 610 for DPA1; and roughly 450 for DPB1. About five DR-DQ haplotypes were treated as single units for association and clustering because of strong linkage in the cohort. On average, roughly 250,000 unique TCR beta nucleotide sequences were sequenced per donor among a few hundred genotyped donors of the cohort, with roughly 18% of those sequences being non-productive.

The research as a whole found: V-gene and J-gene trimming of TCR beta chains was associated with a missense DCLRE1C variant in a later genetic analysis, and the association was replicated in an independent cohort. In an earlier analysis of some 550 of the donors, most TCR beta V segments were observed in productive rearrangements about 87% or about 30% of the time, broadly matching IMGT annotations. Roughly uniform sequencing depth across donors was assumed in presence/absence analyses, although this assumption may not hold. HLA typing was unavailable for some donors at each locus, so association tests used only the typed subset. A later genetic analysis reported fewer N-insertions in productive TCRs among donors in an Asian-associated ancestry cluster than the approximately 670-donor mean. A total of fewer than 200 TCR beta chains were listed by the study as associated with cytomegalovirus. A group of highly shared sequence variants was considered likely to be a technical artifact of the sequencing pipeline. The authors suggested that the approach could potentially be extended to other disease states and immunological phenotypes. A further reported finding was that TCR beta sequences accurately predicted the HLA-A and HLA-B alleles for most subjects in the first cohort. While some public TCRs were present in many individuals, most TCR sequences turned up only very rarely across donors. Linkage disequilibrium might explain the correlated functional status among segregating V segments, but an unknown experimental factor could not be ruled out. Several of the top co-occurrence clusters appeared to be linked to parvovirus B19, influenza, CMV and Epstein-Barr virus, according to a later analysis. In both the original and validation cohorts, the classifier was reported to diagnose cytomegalovirus status with high specificity and sensitivity. A later analysis associated about 16,000 TCR beta sequences with specific HLA alleles at a false discovery rate of 0.05. In a later analysis, the rate of TCR association differed among HLA loci, with DRB1 alleles having the most associated TCRs and HLA-C alleles having the fewest. A few of the identified cytomegalovirus-associated TCR beta chains were confirmed in vitro to be specific for cytomegalovirus antigens. Some IMGT-functional V segments, including TRBV6-2 and TRBV6-3, could not be told apart with the 87-base-pair reads, so those segments were excluded. Only TCR beta chains were sequenced in this cohort, and the absence of alpha or paired-chain data limited detectable features. When HLA alleles, especially DR and DQ, strongly co-occurred, attributing TCR associations to individual alleles was difficult. A later analysis found that most CMV-associated TCR beta chains appeared HLA-restricted, with HLA associations seemingly driven largely by CMV exposure. The only immune exposure information available for the cohort was CMV serostatus. Compared with equally common non-associated chains, HLA-associated TCR beta chains in a later analysis were more clonally expanded and had lower generation probabilities. Because counts were too low, about 17 rarely observed V segments, including chromosome 9 orphons, were excluded from the earlier analysis of about 500 of the donors.

The cohort consisted of 650 to 700 healthy bone marrow donors. All cohort members were sampled while nominally healthy, although unrecorded immune exposures were likely present. The donor was CMV seropositive and belonged to the group of 250 to 350 seropositive cohort members. Every donor gave a peripheral blood sample, and the peripheral blood mononuclear cells from that sample were used for TCR beta sequencing. The Qiagen DNeasy Blood Extraction Kit was used to extract genomic DNA from the blood cell samples. The germline V gene (reference sequence) yields SSHAT for CDR1 and FNYEAQ for CDR2. V gives up 4 bases and J gives up 5 bases, and the segment between their germline ends measures 14 bases. Taken from cysteine to phenylalanine, the CDR3 has 14 residues. Kept here is only the CDR3 DNA, which spans 42 bases and is read in frame from base 1. Library method: the immunoSEQ multiplex PCR assay. A mixture of 60 forward primers for TCR Vbeta segments and 13 reverse primers for TCR Jbeta segments was used in the multiplex PCR. The CDR3 region of rearranged TCR beta genes was amplified from genomic DNA with a multiplex PCR assay. Amplified TCR beta libraries were sequenced as 87-base-pair reads on the Illumina HiSeq System. Concerning the study's data processing: A later analysis tallied 75 million to 95 million unique TCR beta chains across the 666 repertoires, and some 10 million of those chains were shared by two or more donors. To remove PCR and sequencing errors, raw reads were error-corrected and collapsed into unique sequences using a nearest-neighbor algorithm that merged closely related sequences. To assign V, D and J gene segments, CDR3 sequences were aligned to IMGT reference sequences. For a sequence to be retained, at least a six-nucleotide match to both a V gene segment and a J gene segment was required. Rearrangements were called productive when the CDR3 lacked stop codons and stayed in frame with V and J; all others were non-productive. CDR3 was defined by IMGT convention, running from the second conserved V-encoded cysteine to the conserved J-encoded phenylalanine. The earlier analysis of about 610 of the donors excluded sequences that lacked an unambiguous match to a single V gene segment. In an earlier analysis of roughly 600 of the donors, a V segment was called functional when productive rearrangements were above 56.7%, and segregating when the standard deviation between donors exceeded 5%. To diagnose cytomegalovirus status from the catalog of TCR beta chain sequences, a statistical classification framework was built. A later analysis assigned V and J genes by comparing TCR nucleotide sequences with IMGT/GENE-DB human TR gene sequences. The TCRdist pipeline was used in a later analysis to assign CDR3 sequences and most-parsimonious VDJ recombination scenarios. In a later analysis, each TCR beta chain was defined by its CDR3 amino acid sequence together with its V-gene family, and reads lacking a unique V-gene family were excluded. A later analysis removed roughly 590 highly shared, low-generation-probability nucleotide sequences to deal with suspected cross-contamination and a sequencing artifact. A later analysis calculated a clonal expansion index for each public chain from normalized within-repertoire ranks of inferred template counts. In a later analysis, generation probabilities were computed with a VDJ recombination model fitted to out-of-frame rearrangements, and the resulting probabilities were checked against IGoR. A later analysis scored TCR-TCR, TCR-HLA and TCR-CMV co-occurrence with hypergeometric tests, applying a repertoire-size bias correction to TCR pairs. False discovery rates were estimated in a later analysis by permuting HLA or CMV assignments 20 times. In a later analysis, co-occurring TCRs were grouped using DBSCAN, with TCRdist sequence similarity added in when clustering inside HLA-allele-positive subsets. Co-occurrence clustering excluded repertoires with fewer than 30,000 or more than 120,000 public chains, plus five with anomalous nucleotide sharing. The table was pulled from immuneACCESS by TCRdb, which kept in-frame rearrangements only. Such tables lose some clones; where checked, under half of the loss comes from unresolved V genes, and the rest has no known cause. V, J and clone size reflect that table, while D and trimming were determined from the DNA. The sample table contains 70,000 to 80,000 clones; only one count was recorded for around 73% of them. Over 7% of the sample rests with the top ten.

Remarks on this clone: Which antigen it targets is not known. No per-base quality is available; no much larger clone lies one base away.

This chain is built from TRBV7-7 and TRBJ2-5; no D gene call is confident. The sequence was collected from a woman aged 40 to 55 in good health and CMV-seropositive. Source material: PBMCs. The DNA reads as follows: TGTGCCAGCAGCTCGGGTGCCGGGTGGGAGACCCAGTACTTC. Translation gives CASSSGAGWETQYF.